The 25 T cell receptor beta chains below come from one sample, sequenced in a study of cytomegalovirus exposure and HLA in healthy donors. The method was immunoSEQ multiplex PCR; TCRdb's version includes in-frame clones alone and lacks a portion of them. Among approximately 160,000 clones listed, approximately 84% were seen once. Sample: PBMCs. The receptors were gathered from a man aged 25 to 40 in good health and CMV-seropositive.

The rearrangement joins TRBV9 to TRBJ2-5; TRBD2 is a possible D gene (5 bases). V lost 0 bases and J 5 bases, leaving 14 bases between the germline ends. The CDR3 runs to 15 residues. Germline CDR1 and CDR2: SGDLS and YYNGEE. CDR3 loop: CASSVGGGGVETQYF. The DNA of the CDR3 is TGTGCCAGCAGCGTAGGAGGAGGAGGTGTGGAGACCCAGTACTTC.

The rearrangement joins TRBV10-3 to TRBJ1-3, with D uncertain. Germline V CDR1 and CDR2: ENHRY, SYGVKD. The CDR3 runs 16 residues. The V end was cut by 3 bases, the J end by 1 base, with 13 bases between. For the CDR3, the DNA is TGTGCCATCAGTGATTTATTAGGGAGTTCTGGAAACACCATATATTTT. It yields the protein CAISDLLGSSGNTIYF.

The rearrangement links TRBV19 to TRBJ2-7; TRBD1 matches at 8 bases. Losses at the gene ends were 6 bases for V and 5 bases for J; bases not matched to a gene: 3. The CDR3 extends over 12 amino acids. Per germline, CDR1 LNHDA and CDR2 SQIVND (reference sequence). The CDR3 nucleotides read TGTGCCAGTAGGGACAGGGCCGACGAGCAGTACTTC. Translating it yields CASRDRADEQYF.

V and J are TRBV15 and TRBJ2-1; possibly TRBD1 for D (7 bases). The V and J ends lost 9 bases and 1 base respectively, with 13 bases between them. CDR1 and CDR2 from the germline V gene are LNHNV and YYDKDF (reference sequence). The CDR3 consists of 14 residues. CDR3 DNA sequence: TGTGCCACAGGCAGGGGGGCATCCTACAATGAGCAGTTCTTC. Translation: CATGRGASYNEQFF.

As concerns this clone: Other DNA sequences from this sample encode an identical CDR3 as well. V is TRBV9 and J is TRBJ1-5; D is uncertain. V lost 0 bases, J lost 0 bases, and 10 bases lay in between. The germline V gene encodes CDR1 SGDLS and CDR2 YYNGEE. The CDR3 runs to 16 residues. CDR3 nucleotides: TGTGCCAGCAGCGTAGGGGCAGACTATAGCAATCAGCCCCAGCATTTT. This encodes CASSVGADYSNQPQHF.

The gene calls are TRBV4-3 and TRBJ1-1; D remains ambiguous. Germline lookup yields CDR1 LGHNA and CDR2 YSLEER. The CDR3 spans 12 residues. V was shortened by 3 bases and J by 1 base, with 3 bases between the two germline ends. The CDR3 nucleotides read TGCGCCAGCAGCCAGAGGAACACTGAAGCTTTCTTT. Translation gives CASSQRNTEAFF.

This chain links TRBV10-3 with TRBJ2-6; 7 bases are shared with TRBD2. The CDR3 is made up of 17 amino acids. Germline V gene lookup returns CDR1 ENHRY and CDR2 SYGVKD. The V gene end was trimmed by 9 bases and the J gene end by 0 bases; junction bases not matched to a gene: 11. CDR3 protein: CAIRGGVLSSGANVLTF. The CDR3, as DNA: TGTGCCATAAGGGGAGGGGTCCTTAGCTCTGGGGCCAACGTCCTGACTTTC.

This chain joins TRBV5-4 and TRBJ2-7, with 16 nucleotides matching TRBD2. This CDR3 contains 15 residues. Germline-derived CDR1 and CDR2 are SGHNT and YYREEE (reference sequence). J gave up 6 bases and V 3 bases, and 3 bases lay outside the gene matches. CDR3 coding DNA: TGTGCCAGCAGCTCGGGACTAGCGGGAGGGCGCGAGCAGTACTTC. This translates into CASSSGLAGGREQYF.

The rearrangement joins TRBV28 to TRBJ2-7; the match to TRBD2 covers 10 bases. Germline V gene lookup returns CDR1 MDHEN and CDR2 SYDVKM. J lost 1 base, V lost 5 bases, and 5 bases had no gene match. The CDR3 has 15 residues. The chain's CDR3 is CASSPTSGISYEQYF. CDR3 coding DNA: TGTGCCAGCAGTCCTACTAGCGGGATATCCTACGAGCAGTACTTC.

The genes are TRBV27 and TRBJ2-1, with a possible D match to TRBD1 (6 bases). The CDR3 is 13 amino acids. V dropped 2 bases and J dropped 7 bases, with 9 bases sitting between them. Germline values: CDR1 MNHEY, CDR2 SMNVEV (reference sequence). In nucleotides, the CDR3 is TGTGCCAGCAGTTTAAGGGGGAGTAATGAGCAGTTCTTC. Translation gives CASSLRGSNEQFF.

This clone was found once. V gene TRBV7-2 combines with J gene TRBJ2-5; TRBD2 matches at 14 bases. With V trimmed by 4 bases and J by 2 bases, 12 bases remained unmatched. Germline CDR1 SGHTA, CDR2 FQGNSA. The CDR3 is 19 residues long. CDR3 nucleotide sequence: TGTGCCAGCAGCTCTGGGACTAGCGGGAGTTCGTGGGGGCAAGAGACCCAGTACTTC. Residues: CASSSGTSGSSWGQETQYF.

This sequence joins TRBV5-1 and TRBJ1-2; 10 bases are shared with TRBD1. From germline, CDR1 is SGHRS and CDR2 YFSETQ. The trim removed 5 bases at V and 4 bases at J, leaving 8 bases unmatched. This CDR3 is 15 amino acids long. The CDR3 DNA sequence: TGCGCCAGCAGGACCGGGACAGGGGTTGCCTATGGCTACACCTTC. It encodes CASRTGTGVAYGYTF.

The chain links TRBV2 to TRBJ2-3; a weak D match, TRBD2 (5 bases). There are 12 residues in the CDR3. V gave up 11 bases and J gave up 3 bases, with 12 bases separating them. Germline CDR1 is SNHLY and CDR2 is FYNNEI. The CDR3 is CAGGLGTDTQYF. The CDR3 region has the DNA TGTGCCGGCGGGTTGGGGACAGATACGCAGTATTTT.

The rearrangement uses TRBV19 and TRBJ2-7; D gene unclear. V was pared by 3 bases and J by 5 bases, with 11 bases between. This CDR3 is 13 amino acids long. Germline assignment: CDR1 LNHDA and CDR2 SQIVND (reference sequence). CDR3 DNA sequence: TGTGCCAGTAGTATTGGCCGTGGTAACGAGCAGTACTTC. Its protein product is CASSIGRGNEQYF. Full variable domain (missing parts from reference TRBV19 and TRBJ2-7): DGGITQSPKYLFRKEGQNVTLSCEQNLNHDAMYWYRQDPGQGLRLIYYSQIVNDFQKGDIAEGYSVSREKKESFPLTVTSAQKNPTAFYLCASSIGRGNEQYFGPGTRLTVT.

This clone was counted a single time. The chain joins TRBV28 to TRBJ2-3; TRBD2 might be the D (6 bases). The germline V and J ends were trimmed by 6 bases and 8 bases, with 15 bases remaining between them. CDR1 and CDR2 (germline): MDHEN, SYDVKM. The CDR3 consists of 13 residues. CDR3 DNA: TGTGCCAGCAGCCGGGACTCTCAGGGTACGCAGTATTTT. Translating gives CASSRDSQGTQYF.

The V gene is TRBV6-5, the J gene TRBJ2-7; the match to TRBD1 covers 11 bases. Germline V lookup: CDR1 MNHEY, CDR2 SVGAGI. The CDR3 extends over 15 amino acids. Trimming cost V 6 bases and J 1 base; bases outside gene matches: 5. The CDR3 sequence is CASSPGQGASYEQYF. The CDR3 DNA reads as TGTGCCAGCAGCCCCGGACAGGGGGCTTCCTACGAGCAGTACTTC.

The chain employs TRBV30 and TRBJ1-4, with D perhaps matching TRBD1 (5 bases). V lost 0 bases to trimming and J lost 8 bases, with 22 bases between them. Germline V gives CDR1 GTSNPN, CDR2 SVGIG (reference sequence). CDR3 size: 17 residues. CDR3 DNA: TGTGCCTGGAGTGTAGGATACTCGATCCTGCGGGACGAAAAACTGTTTTTT. Amino acids: CAWSVGYSILRDEKLFF.

V usage is TRBV29-1 and J usage is TRBJ2-5, with 11 bases fitting TRBD2. Germline loops: CDR1 SQVTM, CDR2 ANQGSEA. V trimming: 6 bases; J trimming: 2 bases; junction bases outside the gene matches: 8. The length of the CDR3 is 15 residues. CDR3 sequence (DNA): TGCAGCGTCTCCCGGGGGACTAGCGGACAAGAGACCCAGTACTTC. Amino acid sequence: CSVSRGTSGQETQYF.

The V and J genes are TRBV19 and TRBJ1-1; TRBD1 matches 9 bases. The germline V gene encodes CDR1 LNHDA and CDR2 SQIVND (reference sequence). This CDR3 spans 15 amino acids. Losses at the gene ends were 5 bases for V and 1 base for J; bases not matched to a gene: 5. CDR3 nucleotide sequence: TGTGCCAGTAGTTCACAGGGGGCGGGGAACACTGAAGCTTTCTTT. This codes for CASSSQGAGNTEAFF.

The rearrangement links TRBV18 to TRBJ1-1, with TRBD1 identical over 7 bases. Germline V gene sequence: CDR1 KGHSH, CDR2 LQKENI. This CDR3 has 13 residues. V trimming: 6 bases; J trimming: 1 base; junction bases outside the gene matches: 2. CDR3 region: CASSDRPNTEAFF. The CDR3, as DNA: TGTGCCAGCTCGGACAGGCCGAACACTGAAGCTTTCTTT.

The count of this clone is one. The gene calls are TRBV18 and TRBJ2-5, with D possibly being TRBD2 (5 bases). The germline CDR1 and CDR2 sequences are KGHSH and LQKENI. V dropped 3 bases and J dropped 1 base, with 12 bases sitting between them. The CDR3 contains 15 residues. This chain's CDR3 is CASSPRPGIQETQYF. In DNA, the CDR3 is TGTGCCAGCTCACCCCGCCCGGGAATCCAAGAGACCCAGTACTTC.

J is TRBJ2-7 and V is TRBV18, with 9 bases lining up with TRBD1. Germline CDR1 is KGHSH and CDR2 is LQKENI. V gave up 3 bases and J gave up 0 bases; unmatched junction bases: 3. This CDR3 comprises 15 residues. CDR3 residues: CASSPGQGSSYEQYF. The CDR3 DNA reads TGTGCCAGCTCACCGGGACAGGGAAGCTCCTACGAGCAGTACTTC. Filled out from reference TRBV18 and TRBJ2-7, the complete variable domain reads NAGVMQNPRHLVRRRGQEARLRCSPMKGHSHVYWYRQLPEEGLKFMVYLQKENIIDESGMPKERFSAEFPKEGPSILRIQQVVRGDSAAYFCASSPGQGSSYEQYFGPGTRLTVT.

The chain recombines TRBV11-2 with TRBJ2-3; 8 bases line up with TRBD2. Unmatched junction bases numbered 5, after V lost 1 base and J lost 2 bases. Germline CDR1 SGHAT, CDR2 FQNNGV. The CDR3 covers 16 residues. The CDR3 DNA follows: TGTGCCAGCAGCTTAGGTCCAGCGGGGGTCACAGATACGCAGTATTTT. This encodes CASSLGPAGVTDTQYF.

The V gene is TRBV2, the J gene TRBJ2-7; 9 bases are shared with TRBD1. The CDR3 covers 15 residues. Germline CDR1 reads SNHLY; CDR2 reads FYNNEI. Germline trimming cut 7 bases from V and 4 bases from J; bases unmatched to any gene: 11. Written as DNA, the CDR3 is TGTGCCAGCACCTTCCGGGACAGGGAGTGGTACGAGCAGTACTTC. Protein product: CASTFRDREWYEQYF.

The chain carries TRBV6-5 and TRBJ1-1; D uncertain. The CDR3 sequence is 16 residues long. Per germline, CDR1 MNHEY and CDR2 SVGAGI. V dropped 2 bases and J dropped 5 bases, with 18 bases sitting between them. The CDR3 DNA reads as TGTGCCAGCAGTTACACCCCTCGCGGGGTCGAAACTGAAGCTTTCTTT. Its translation is CASSYTPRGVETEAFF.